The following is a T cell receptor beta chain sequence with its context. Vbeta (60) and Jbeta (13) primers were used in the PCR. The method was immunoSEQ multiplex PCR; TCRdb's version includes in-frame clones alone and lacks a portion of them. Of 170,000 or so clones detected, around 77% appear once; the ten largest clones hold 1%. The data were obtained in a study of cytomegalovirus exposure and HLA in healthy donors. CDR3 length: 17 amino acids. CDR1 LNHNV and CDR2 YYDKDF come from the germline V gene (reference sequence). The TCR sequence derives from a woman in her forties or fifties in good health and CMV-seropositive. The V gene is TRBV15, the J gene TRBJ2-5; a weak D match, TRBD1 (6 bases). The closer fit of TRBJ2-7 to the DNA end suggests the J call may be wrong. The specimen sequenced was PBMCs. CDR3: CATSRDSAVTGPHEQYF. The DNA for the CDR3 is TGTGCCACCAGCAGAGATTCCGCGGTAACAGGGCCCCACGAGCAGTACTTC.